Below, 21 T cell receptor beta chains from the same sample are listed, as sequenced in a study of blood T cells in healthy people across ages. Through a sample-barcoded 5' primer and a J-beta primer mix, a second PCR was run for roughly 7 to 12 cycles. A single record per CDR3 protein comes from TCRdb applying MiXCR to the 5' RACE reads. Altogether some 1.8 million distinct CDR3 sequences are present, about two fifths being singletons, with the ten largest covering more than 20%. The sequencing sample was made of blood. These receptors all stem from a human donor in good health.

In regard to this clonotype: A read error may produce the germline difference seen at one junction end. This chain joins TRBV28 and TRBJ2-4; TRBD1 might be the D (6 bases). The J call may be faulty, since TRBJ2-7 better matches the DNA end. Per germline, CDR1 MDHEN and CDR2 SYDVKM. CDR3 length: 13 amino acids. CDR3 loop: CASRVQGLNEQYF. In DNA form, the CDR3 reads TGCGCCAGCAGGGTACAGGGTTTGAACGAGCAGTACTTC.

This clonotype was seen only a few times. V gene TRBV20-1 combines with J gene TRBJ1-2; tentative D call: TRBD1 (5 bases). The CDR3 is 12 residues long. V was pared by 7 bases and J by 4 bases, with 13 bases between. Germline V gives CDR1 DFQATT, CDR2 SNEGSKA (reference sequence). The CDR3 loop reads CSVPGRSYGYTF. The CDR3 coding sequence is TGCAGTGTTCCGGGACGAAGCTATGGCTACACCTTC.

This sequence joins TRBV24-1 and TRBJ2-1; D possibly corresponds to TRBD1 (5 bases). V lost 1 base and J lost 10, with 13 bases in between. The CDR3 runs to 14 residues. Germline CDR1 and CDR2: KGHDR and SFDVKD. This chain's CDR3 is CATSDFLTAYEQFF. Here the CDR3 DNA reads TGTGCCACCAGTGATTTTTTGACAGCCTACGAGCAGTTCTTC.

On this clonotype itself: A junction boundary mismatches the germline segment, possibly from a read error. The rearrangement joins TRBV7-7 to TRBJ2-2; 9 bases align to TRBD1. This CDR3 contains 15 residues. Germline V lookup: CDR1 SSHAT, CDR2 FNYEAQ (reference sequence). In DNA form, the CDR3 reads TGTGCTAGTTCCTCCGGGACAGGGAACACCGGGGAGCGGTTTTTT. The encoded protein is CASSSGTGNTGERFF.

V gene TRBV10-2 combines with J gene TRBJ2-7; D call uncertain. Trimming cost V 2 bases and J 6 bases, with 8 bases left between them. The CDR3 runs to 12 residues. From germline, CDR1 is WSHSY and CDR2 SAAADI. In DNA, the CDR3 is TGCGCCAGCAGTGAGCCCCCATCCGAGCAGTACTTC. This gives the protein CASSEPPSEQYF.

This chain uses TRBV7-6 with TRBJ2-3, with D possibly matching TRBD2 (8 bases). Germline-derived CDR1 and CDR2 are SGHVS and FNYEAQ. The CDR3 totals 17 residues. V lost 2 bases, J lost 4 bases, and 19 bases lay in between. CDR3 loop: CASSLFRGGTVSDTQYF. The CDR3 region has the DNA TGTGCCAGCAGCTTATTCCGGGGGGGGACAGTCTCAGATACGCAGTATTTT.

As regards this clonotype: A much larger clone differs from this one at a single base, so this may be a read error. This sequence joins TRBV9 and TRBJ2-5, with 7 positions matching TRBD1. V lost 5 bases to trimming and J lost 4 bases; unmatched junction nucleotides: 11. This CDR3 region has 15 residues. Germline CDR1 SGDLS, CDR2 YYNGEE. The CDR3 here is CASSAGTEDVETQYF. CDR3 coding DNA: TGTGCCAGCAGTGCCGGGACAGAGGACGTAGAGACCCAGTACTTC.

The rearrangement joins TRBV4-2 to TRBJ1-4; 7 bases are a match to TRBD1. This CDR3 is built from 17 residues. Trimming removed 0 bases from V and 6 bases from J; junction bases left unmatched: 10. Looked up from germline, CDR1 is LGHNA and CDR2 is YNFKEQ. The CDR3 spells CASSQDPWQGEDEKLFF. In DNA form, the CDR3 reads TGTGCCAGCAGCCAAGATCCTTGGCAGGGGGAGGATGAAAAACTGTTTTTT.

The CDR3 spells CASSRGTQNTGELFF. The CDR3 DNA reads TGTGCCAGCAGCCGAGGGACTCAGAACACCGGGGAGCTGTTTTTT. The rearrangement joins TRBV7-9 to TRBJ2-2; tentative D call: TRBD2 (6 bases). The V end lost 5 bases, the J end lost 1 base, and 11 bases lay between the germline ends. The CDR3 has 15 amino acids. Germline V gives CDR1 SEHNR, CDR2 FQNEAQ (reference sequence). Filled out from reference TRBV7-9 and TRBJ2-2, the complete variable domain reads DTGVSQNPRHKITKRGQNVTFRCDPISEHNRLYWYRQTLGQGPEFLTYFQNEAQLEKSRLLSDRFSAERPKGSFSTLEIQRTEQGDSAMYLCASSRGTQNTGELFFGEGSRLTVL.

This clonotype showed up just a few times. The rearrangement joins TRBV2 to TRBJ2-3; D may be TRBD1 (5 bases). Germline loops: CDR1 SNHLY, CDR2 FYNNEI. Trimming stripped 3 bases from V and 3 bases from J, with 10 bases between. The CDR3 has 14 residues. The CDR3 DNA is TGTGCCAGCAGTGATCCGGCAGGGACAGATACGCAGTATTTT. Its protein product is CASSDPAGTDTQYF. Full variable domain (outside the CDR3, taken from reference TRBV2 and TRBJ2-3): EPEVTQTPSHQVTQMGQEVILRCVPISNHLYFYWYRQILGQKVEFLVSFYNNEISEKSEIFDDQFSVERPDGSNFTLKIRSTKLEDSAMYFCASSDPAGTDTQYFGPGTRLTVL.

The gene calls are TRBV7-9 and TRBJ2-2; TRBD1 might be the D (5 bases). V was cut by 0 bases and J by 6 bases, with 8 bases left in between. Looked up from germline, CDR1 is SEHNR and CDR2 is FQNEAQ (reference sequence). The CDR3 is 14 amino acids. This chain's CDR3 is CASSLALGPGELFF. As DNA, the CDR3 is TGTGCCAGCAGCTTAGCGCTGGGGCCCGGGGAGCTGTTTTTT.

The genes are TRBV11-3 and TRBJ2-3; possibly TRBD1 for D (6 bases). Looked up from germline, CDR1 is SGHNT and CDR2 is YENEEA. The germline V and J ends were trimmed by 1 base and 6 bases, with 17 bases remaining between them. The CDR3 runs 16 residues. The CDR3 sequence is CASSLGGGRETDTQYF. The CDR3 bases are TGTGCCAGCAGCTTAGGAGGGGGACGCGAGACGGATACGCAGTATTTT.

This clonotype was picked up a small number of times. V is TRBV5-1 and J is TRBJ2-1, with TRBD1 as a possible D gene (5 bases). The germline V and J ends were trimmed by 4 bases and 0 bases, with 17 bases remaining between them. This CDR3 region has 17 residues. Looked up from germline, CDR1 is SGHRS and CDR2 is YFSETQ. DNA for the CDR3: TGCGCCAGCAGCCAACGTCCGAATCAGGGCTCCTACAATGAGCAGTTCTTC. It encodes CASSQRPNQGSYNEQFF.

Comments on this clonotype: The junction differs from germline at one of its ends, possibly a read error. The J gene is TRBJ1-2, the V gene TRBV12-3 or TRBV12-4, with D unclear. The CDR3 spans 13 residues. Here the CDR3 DNA reads TGTGCCAGCGGTTTCCCCGCTAACTATGGCTACACCTTC. It yields the protein CASGFPANYGYTF.

This chain uses TRBV3-1 with TRBJ2-5; D might be TRBD1 (6 bases). This CDR3 has 15 residues. V was trimmed by 7 bases and J by 2 bases, leaving 17 bases between them. Germline lookup yields CDR1 LGHDT and CDR2 YNNKEL (reference sequence). The CDR3 loop is CASNTWSTGQETQYF. The DNA for the CDR3 is TGTGCCAGCAATACGTGGTCGACAGGTCAAGAGACCCAGTACTTC.

In its sample, this clonotype was seen many times. The J gene is TRBJ2-4, the V gene TRBV12-3 or TRBV12-4; D is unclear. Trimming pared 7 bases from V and 2 bases from J, leaving 12 bases between. The CDR3 consists of 14 residues. The CDR3 is CASKGTLTKNIQYF. The CDR3 DNA follows: TGTGCCAGCAAGGGCACCTTAACCAAAAACATTCAGTACTTC.

Only one count was recorded for this clonotype. The J gene is TRBJ2-4, the V gene TRBV10-3, with D possibly being TRBD1 (5 bases). Matching the DNA end better, TRBJ2-5 makes the J call doubtful. CDR3 length equals 15 residues. Germline-derived CDR1 and CDR2 are ENHRY and SYGVKD. The CDR3 here is CAISEGDTGWETQYF. Written as DNA, the CDR3 is TGTGCCATCAGTGAGGGCGACACAGGATGGGAGACCCAGTACTTC.

The chain uses TRBV4-2 and TRBJ2-3, with 11 bases matching TRBD2. Germline-derived CDR1 and CDR2 are LGHNA and YNFKEQ. With V trimmed by 6 bases and J by 2 bases, 7 bases remained unmatched. This CDR3 comprises 16 residues. The CDR3 nucleotides are TGTGCCAGCAGACTAGCGGGGGCCCGCGACACAGATACGCAGTATTTT. Protein product: CASRLAGARDTDTQYF.

The genes are TRBV4-1 and TRBJ2-7, with D possibly TRBD2 on 5 matching bases. Looked up from germline, CDR1 is MGHRA and CDR2 is YSYEKL. CDR3 length: 15 residues. V dropped 1 base and J dropped 4 bases, with 14 bases sitting between them. The CDR3 here is CASSQGSFGEYEQYF. In nucleotides, the CDR3 is TGCGCCAGCAGCCAAGGTAGCTTTGGGGAGTACGAGCAGTACTTC.

The chain has TRBV27 and TRBJ2-7; tentatively, D is TRBD1 or TRBD2 (5 bases each). This CDR3 spans 12 amino acids. Germline CDR1 and CDR2: MNHEY and SMNVEV (reference sequence). Between the trimmed V and J ends, which lost 5 bases and 7 bases, there was a span of 12 bases. Here the CDR3 DNA reads TGTGCCAGCAGTCCGCCGTGGGGGGAGCAGTACTTC. Its translation: CASSPPWGEQYF.

This sequence joins TRBV4-3 and TRBJ1-2, with 11 bases identical to TRBD1. Germline lookup yields CDR1 LGHNA and CDR2 YSLEER. The CDR3 contains 14 residues. Germline trimming cut 5 bases from V and 8 bases from J; bases unmatched to any gene: 7. The CDR3 region is CASSYGTGGRGYTF. As DNA, the CDR3 is TGCGCCAGCAGCTATGGGACAGGGGGAAGGGGCTACACCTTC.